One sample yielded the 10 T cell receptor beta chains listed below, sequenced in a study of Graves' ophthalmopathy and Graves' hyperthyroidism. RNA transcripts were the template, and TCR beta CDR3 regions were amplified from them. Second-round multiplex PCR came after a first-round RT-PCR that employed HTBI primers. MiXCR, applied by TCRdb to the multiplex PCR reads, yields one record per CDR3 protein. The repertoire holds 650,000 to 900,000 distinct CDR3 sequences, about 44% seen once, with 35% to 55% in the top ten. Input material: peripheral blood. The receptors were gathered from an adult man with Graves' ophthalmopathy.

The chain joins TRBV7-9 to TRBJ1-4, with unresolved D. The CDR3 has 14 amino acids. V was trimmed by 8 bases and J by 5 bases, leaving 15 bases between them. Germline-derived CDR1 and CDR2 are SEHNR and FQNEAQ (reference sequence). CDR3 sequence reads: CASATLGRNEKLFF. CDR3 nucleotide sequence: TGTGCCAGCGCGACTTTAGGGCGCAATGAAAAACTGTTTTTT. Combining the CDR3 with reference TRBV7-9 and TRBJ1-4 gives the whole variable domain DTGVSQNPRHKITKRGQNVTFRCDPISEHNRLYWYRQTLGQGPEFLTYFQNEAQLEKSRLLSDRFSAERPKGSFSTLEIQRTEQGDSAMYLCASATLGRNEKLFFGSGTQLSVL.

V gene TRBV20-1 combines with J gene TRBJ1-1; perhaps TRBD1 as D (5 bases). The CDR3 is 15 amino acids. Germline CDR1 is DFQATT and CDR2 is SNEGSKA (reference sequence). Trimming took off 0 bases at V and 3 bases at J, with 14 bases between the two ends. CDR3 sequence (DNA): TGCAGTGCTAGAGATCCGGCCGGGGGGGACACTGAAGCTTTCTTT. As protein: CSARDPAGGDTEAFF.

This clonotype is a singleton in its sample. Lacking the conserved final phenylalanine or tryptophan, this CDR3 likely reflects a read error. For the CDR3, the DNA is TGCGCCAGCAGCTTAAGCGGAAGAAATTCACCCCTCCACCTT. It encodes CASSLSGRNSPLHL. The rearrangement links TRBV7-3 to TRBJ1-6; D is ambiguous. Germline V CDR1 and CDR2: SGHTA, FQGTGA. The CDR3 consists of 14 residues.

The chain links TRBV10-3 to TRBJ2-5, with a weak D call TRBD1 (5 bases). Germline V gene lookup returns CDR1 ENHRY and CDR2 SYGVKD. The CDR3 runs 16 residues. The germline V and J ends were trimmed by 10 bases and 7 bases, with 28 bases remaining between them. CDR3: CASRLGGPRGQVTQYF. The CDR3 nucleotides read TGTGCCAGCAGACTGGGCGGACCAAGGGGTCAGGTGACCCAGTACTTC.

Ten or more counts support this clonotype. This sequence joins TRBV10-3 and TRBJ2-5; D uncertain. Germline V lookup: CDR1 ENHRY, CDR2 SYGVKD. The CDR3 covers 14 residues. V was cut by 0 bases and J by 5 bases, with 10 bases left in between. CDR3 nucleotide sequence: TGTGCCATCAGTGAGTCGAGAGGTGGGGAGACCCAGTACTTC. Amino acid sequence: CAISESRGGETQYF.

Written as DNA, the CDR3 is TGTGCCAGCACTAGATCTGACAGGGGCTATGGCTACACCTTC. Its protein is CASTRSDRGYGYTF. This chain connects TRBV2 to TRBJ1-2; 8 bases are shared with TRBD1. Trimming at V came to 7 bases and at J to 4 bases, leaving 8 bases not matched to a gene. The V gene's germline CDR1 is SNHLY and CDR2 FYNNEI. The CDR3 length is 14 residues.

The chain is built from TRBV10-3 and TRBJ1-4; D uncertain. This CDR3 has 14 residues. The ends were cut back, 5 bases at V and 12 bases at J, with 19 bases in the middle. CDR1 is ENHRY, CDR2 SYGVKD, per germline. CDR3 amino acids: CAISTLGLGGELFF. The CDR3 DNA sequence: TGTGCCATCAGTACCCTCGGTTTAGGAGGAGAACTGTTTTTT.

This clonotype was observed a handful of times. This chain links TRBV7-9 with TRBJ2-2, with D perhaps matching TRBD1 or TRBD2 (5 bases each). The germline V and J ends were trimmed by 4 bases and 7 bases, with 13 bases remaining between them. Per germline, CDR1 SEHNR and CDR2 FQNEAQ (reference sequence). The CDR3 has 14 amino acids. CDR3 nucleotides: TGTGCCAGCAGCTCGCCGGGGCGACACGGGGAGCTGTTTTTT. Residues: CASSSPGRHGELFF.

This sequence joins TRBV2 and TRBJ1-5; D unclear. The V end was cut by 6 bases, the J end by 4 bases, with 16 bases between. The CDR3 has 15 residues. CDR1 is SNHLY, CDR2 FYNNEI, per germline. As DNA, the CDR3 is TGTGCCAGCAGCCTCACAAGAATCGGGAATCAGCCCCAGCATTTT. Protein product: CASSLTRIGNQPQHF.

CDR3 protein: CASSEKRPYEQYF. In DNA form, the CDR3 reads TGTGCCAGCAGCGAGAAGCGACCCTACGAGCAGTACTTC. J is TRBJ2-7 and V is TRBV2; unclear D gene. This CDR3 has 13 residues. Germline CDR1 reads SNHLY; CDR2 reads FYNNEI. The V end was cut by 6 bases, the J end by 2 bases, with 11 bases between.